Listed here are 9 T cell receptor beta chains from one sample, sequenced in a study of shared clonotypes between healthy human individuals. The method was immunoSEQ multiplex PCR; TCRdb's version includes in-frame clones alone and lacks a portion of them. The sample lists about 1.1 million clones; 70% to 80% were seen once. Sequencing was performed on memory CD4+ T cells from PBMCs. The subset: CD45RA-negative fraction. The source is a man aged 18 to 29 in good health. Some clones in this sample may be carry-over from other donors' samples.

The rearrangement links TRBV27 to TRBJ2-4; D may be TRBD1 (7 bases). This CDR3 has 16 residues. The germline CDR1 and CDR2 sequences are MNHEY and SMNVEV (reference sequence). Between the trimmed V and J ends, which lost 4 bases and 7 bases, there was a span of 20 bases. CDR3 amino acids: CASSSLTTAGGNIQYF. The CDR3 coding sequence is TGTGCCAGCAGTTCACTAACCACGGCAGGGGGGAACATTCAGTACTTC.

The chain links TRBV28 to TRBJ2-7; 9 bases align to TRBD1. Per germline, CDR1 MDHEN and CDR2 SYDVKM. This CDR3 is built from 14 residues. V gave up 6 bases and J gave up 0 bases; unmatched junction bases: 3. Here the CDR3 DNA reads TGTGCCAGCAGCAGACAGGGGGTCTCCTACGAGCAGTACTTC. It translates to CASSRQGVSYEQYF.

This clone was seen just once. The V and J genes are TRBV10-3 and TRBJ2-2; D is perhaps TRBD1 or TRBD2 (5 bases each). Germline V CDR1 and CDR2: ENHRY, SYGVKD. The V end lost 3 bases, the J end lost 0 bases, and 8 bases lay between the germline ends. The CDR3 length is 15 residues. The CDR3 region is CAISEMGANTGELFF. CDR3 in DNA: TGTGCCATCAGTGAAATGGGGGCGAACACCGGGGAGCTGTTTTTT.

The rearrangement joins TRBV28 to TRBJ2-7; D possibly matches TRBD1 or TRBD2 (5 bases each). The germline CDR1 and CDR2 sequences are MDHEN and SYDVKM. This CDR3 contains 14 residues. Deletions cut 6 bases from V and 3 bases from J, with 15 bases between. The CDR3 DNA sequence: TGTGCCAGCAGACCCGGGACCCTCGTCTACGAGCAGTACTTC. Amino acids: CASRPGTLVYEQYF. Together with reference TRBV28 and TRBJ2-7, the CDR3 gives the full variable domain: DVKVTQSSRYLVKRTGEKVFLECVQDMDHENMFWYRQDPGLGLRLIYFSYDVKMKEKGDIPEGYSVSREKKERFSLILESASTNQTSMYLCASRPGTLVYEQYFGPGTRLTVT.

V usage is TRBV10-2 and J usage is TRBJ1-2; D may be TRBD1 (6 bases). Trimming took off 7 bases at V and 2 bases at J, with 11 bases between the two ends. In germline, CDR1 is WSHSY, CDR2 SAAADI. This CDR3 is built from 13 residues. The CDR3 DNA follows: TGCGCCAGCAACCCCACAGGGAACTATGGCTACACCTTC. Its protein product is CASNPTGNYGYTF.

The chain carries TRBV5-4 and TRBJ1-1; the D is unclear. Germline V gene lookup returns CDR1 SGHNT and CDR2 YYREEE (reference sequence). Between the trimmed V and J ends, which lost 0 bases and 5 bases, there was a span of 8 bases. The CDR3 has 13 amino acids. CDR3 coding DNA: TGTGCCAGCAGCTTGGAAGTTGCGACTGAAGCTTTCTTT. Translation gives CASSLEVATEAFF.

On this clone: This may be a read error: a much more frequent sequence differs by one nucleotide. The sample has other DNA sequences that encode this CDR3 too. The chain couples TRBV2 to TRBJ1-1; TRBD1 agrees at 8 bases. J lost 1 base, V lost 8 bases, and 3 bases had no gene match. CDR1 is SNHLY and CDR2 is FYNNEI in the germline V gene. The length of the CDR3 is 13 residues. Here the CDR3 reads CASGGQGNTEAFF. Here the CDR3 DNA reads TGTGCCAGCGGCGGACAGGGGAACACTGAAGCTTTCTTT.

The gene calls are TRBV6-5 and TRBJ2-3; maybe TRBD2 (6 bases). CDR3 size: 14 residues. Trimming removed 6 bases at V and 4 bases at J, with 14 bases between. Germline V gives CDR1 MNHEY, CDR2 SVGAGI. DNA for the CDR3: TGTGCCAGCAGGCGGGGCGTAGGGGCAGATACGCAGTATTTT. Translated: CASRRGVGADTQYF.

Turning to this clone: Within the sample, other DNA sequences also encode this same CDR3. The CDR3 DNA sequence: TGTGCCAGCAGCTTAATACAAGGGGAGACCCAGTACTTC. Protein product: CASSLIQGETQYF. The chain joins TRBV11-2 to TRBJ2-5, with no clear D. V was trimmed by 2 bases and J by 5 bases, leaving 9 bases between them. CDR3 length: 13 residues. Germline lookup yields CDR1 SGHAT and CDR2 FQNNGV.